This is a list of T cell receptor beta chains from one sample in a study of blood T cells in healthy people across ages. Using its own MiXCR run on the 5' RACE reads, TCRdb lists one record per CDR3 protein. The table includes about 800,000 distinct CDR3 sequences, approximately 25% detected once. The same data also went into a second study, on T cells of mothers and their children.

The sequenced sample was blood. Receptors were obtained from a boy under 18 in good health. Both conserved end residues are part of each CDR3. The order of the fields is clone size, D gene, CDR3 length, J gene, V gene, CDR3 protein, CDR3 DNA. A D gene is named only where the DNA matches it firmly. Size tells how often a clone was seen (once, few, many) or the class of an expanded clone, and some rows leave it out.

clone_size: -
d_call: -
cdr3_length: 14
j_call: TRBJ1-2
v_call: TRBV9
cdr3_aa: CTSSGADRTYGYTF
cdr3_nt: TGTACCAGCAGCGGGGCGGACAGAACTTATGGCTACACCTTC

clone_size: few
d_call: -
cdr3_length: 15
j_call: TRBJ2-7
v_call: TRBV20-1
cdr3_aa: CSATDGSSFSYEQYF
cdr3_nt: TGCAGTGCTACAGACGGCTCTTCATTCTCCTACGAGCAGTACTTC

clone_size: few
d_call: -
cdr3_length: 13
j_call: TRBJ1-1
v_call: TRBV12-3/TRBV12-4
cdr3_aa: CASSFQYGTEAFF
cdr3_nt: TGTGCCAGCAGTTTTCAATACGGCACTGAAGCTTTCTTT

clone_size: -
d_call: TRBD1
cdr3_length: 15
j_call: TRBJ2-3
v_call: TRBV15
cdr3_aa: CATSSGQGTTDTQYF
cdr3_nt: TGTGCCACCAGCAGTGGACAGGGCACCACAGATACGCAGTATTTT

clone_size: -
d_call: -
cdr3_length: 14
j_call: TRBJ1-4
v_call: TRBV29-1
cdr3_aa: CSARPGEGSEKLFF
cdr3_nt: TGCAGCGCCAGGCCGGGGGAGGGTAGCGAAAAACTGTTTTTT

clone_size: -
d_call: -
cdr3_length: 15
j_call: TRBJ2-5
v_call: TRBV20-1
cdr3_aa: CSTKHDSPQKETQYF
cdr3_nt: TGCAGTACTAAACACGATTCGCCTCAAAAAGAGACCCAGTACTTC

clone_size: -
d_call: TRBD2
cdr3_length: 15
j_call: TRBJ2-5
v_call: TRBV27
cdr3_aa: CASSLLRGYQETQYF
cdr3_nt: TGTGCCAGCAGTTTACTGCGGGGGTACCAAGAGACCCAGTACTTC

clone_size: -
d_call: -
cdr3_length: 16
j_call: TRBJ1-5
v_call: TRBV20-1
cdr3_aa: CSARDRVGRANQPQHF
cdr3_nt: TGCAGTGCTAGAGACCGTGTAGGCAGGGCTAATCAGCCCCAGCATTTT

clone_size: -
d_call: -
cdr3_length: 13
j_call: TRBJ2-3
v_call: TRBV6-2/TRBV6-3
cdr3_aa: CASSYYGTDTQYF
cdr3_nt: TGTGCCAGCAGTTACTACGGCACAGATACGCAGTATTTT

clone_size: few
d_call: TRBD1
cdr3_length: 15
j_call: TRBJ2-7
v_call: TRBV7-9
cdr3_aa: CASSLENRGTYEQYF
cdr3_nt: TGTGCCAGCAGCTTAGAGAACAGGGGAACCTACGAGCAGTACTTC

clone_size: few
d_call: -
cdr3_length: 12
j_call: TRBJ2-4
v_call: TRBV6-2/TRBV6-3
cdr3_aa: CASSSFRYIQYF
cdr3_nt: TGTGCCAGCAGTTCTTTCCGGTACATTCAGTACTTC

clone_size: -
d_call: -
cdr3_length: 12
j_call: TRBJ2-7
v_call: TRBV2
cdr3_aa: CASGGRSYEQYF
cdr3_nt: TGTGCCAGCGGGGGACGTTCCTACGAGCAGTACTTC

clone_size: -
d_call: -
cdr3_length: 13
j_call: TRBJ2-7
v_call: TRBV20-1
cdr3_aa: CSARAVEDYEQYF
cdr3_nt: TGCAGTGCTCGAGCGGTAGAGGATTACGAGCAGTACTTC

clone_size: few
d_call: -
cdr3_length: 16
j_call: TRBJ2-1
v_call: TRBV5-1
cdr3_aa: CASSLEGDFSYNEQFF
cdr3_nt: TGCGCCAGCAGCTTGGAGGGGGACTTTTCCTACAATGAGCAGTTCTTC

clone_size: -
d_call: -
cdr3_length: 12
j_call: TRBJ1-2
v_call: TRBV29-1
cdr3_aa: CSVEDPTNGYTF
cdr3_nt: TGCAGCGTTGAAGATCCGACAAATGGCTACACCTTC

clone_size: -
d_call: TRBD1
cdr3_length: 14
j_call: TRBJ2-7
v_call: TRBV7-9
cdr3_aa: CASSQKGQGYEQYF
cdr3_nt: TGTGCCAGCAGCCAGAAGGGACAGGGATACGAGCAGTACTTC

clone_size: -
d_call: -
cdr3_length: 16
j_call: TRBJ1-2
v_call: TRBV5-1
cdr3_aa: CASSLDGSPYNYGYTF
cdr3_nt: TGCGCCAGCAGCTTGGATGGCAGCCCTTACAACTATGGCTACACCTTC

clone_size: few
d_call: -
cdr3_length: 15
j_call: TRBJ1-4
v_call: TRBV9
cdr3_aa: CASSADTSTNEKLFF
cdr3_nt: TGTGCCAGCAGCGCGGACACTTCAACTAATGAAAAACTGTTTTTT

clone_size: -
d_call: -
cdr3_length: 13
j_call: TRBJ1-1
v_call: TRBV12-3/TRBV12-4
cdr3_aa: CASSLSATGRAFF
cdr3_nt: TGTGCCAGCAGTTTATCCGCAACCGGGCGGGCTTTCTTT

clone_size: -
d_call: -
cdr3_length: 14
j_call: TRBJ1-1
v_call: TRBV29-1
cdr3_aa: CSVEDLGLNTEAFF
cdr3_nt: TGCAGCGTTGAAGATCTCGGTTTAAACACTGAAGCTTTCTTT

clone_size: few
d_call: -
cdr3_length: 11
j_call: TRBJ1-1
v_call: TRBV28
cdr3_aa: CASNSNTEAFF
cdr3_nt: TGTGCCAGCAATTCAAACACTGAAGCTTTCTTT

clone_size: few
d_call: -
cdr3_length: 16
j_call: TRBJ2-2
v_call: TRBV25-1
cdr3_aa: CASSDLEGRNTGELFF
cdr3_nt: TGTGCCAGCAGTGACCTAGAGGGGCGTAACACCGGGGAGCTGTTTTTT

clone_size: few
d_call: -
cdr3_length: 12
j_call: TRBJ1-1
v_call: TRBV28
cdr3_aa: CASSFDGTEAFF
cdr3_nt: TGTGCCAGCAGTTTTGACGGTACTGAAGCTTTCTTT

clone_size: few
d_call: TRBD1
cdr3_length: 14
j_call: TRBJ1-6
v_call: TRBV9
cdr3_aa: CASSPGTGRTPLHF
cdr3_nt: TGTGCCAGCAGCCCGGGGACAGGAAGGACACCCCTCCACTTT

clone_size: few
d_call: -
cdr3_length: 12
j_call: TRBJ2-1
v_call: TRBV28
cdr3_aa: CASRLNYNEQFF
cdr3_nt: TGTGCCAGCAGACTAAATTACAATGAGCAGTTCTTC

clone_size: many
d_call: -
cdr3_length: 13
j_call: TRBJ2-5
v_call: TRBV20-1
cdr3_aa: CSARDPFAETQYF
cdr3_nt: TGCAGTGCTAGAGATCCGTTTGCGGAGACCCAGTACTTC

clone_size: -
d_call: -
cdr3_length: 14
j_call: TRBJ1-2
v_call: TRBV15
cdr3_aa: CATSRDRQASGYTF
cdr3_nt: TGTGCCACCAGCAGAGATCGACAGGCCAGCGGCTACACCTTC

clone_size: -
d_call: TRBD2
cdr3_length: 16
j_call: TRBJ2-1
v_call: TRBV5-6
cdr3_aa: CASTLSGGLMWDEQFF
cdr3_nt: TGTGCCAGCACCCTCAGCGGGGGGCTCATGTGGGATGAGCAGTTCTTC

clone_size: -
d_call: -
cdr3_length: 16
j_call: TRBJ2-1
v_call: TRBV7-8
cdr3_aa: CASSFWVGKVHNEQFF
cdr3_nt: TGTGCCAGCAGCTTTTGGGTAGGGAAGGTACACAATGAGCAGTTCTTC

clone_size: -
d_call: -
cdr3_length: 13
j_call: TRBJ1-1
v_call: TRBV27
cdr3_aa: CASRVGGNTEAFF
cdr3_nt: TGTGCCAGCCGGGTCGGTGGGAACACTGAAGCTTTCTTT

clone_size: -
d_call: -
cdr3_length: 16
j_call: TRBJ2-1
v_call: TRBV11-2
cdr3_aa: CASSLVAGAYYNEQFF
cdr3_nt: TGTGCCAGCAGCTTAGTAGCCGGAGCATATTACAATGAGCAGTTCTTC